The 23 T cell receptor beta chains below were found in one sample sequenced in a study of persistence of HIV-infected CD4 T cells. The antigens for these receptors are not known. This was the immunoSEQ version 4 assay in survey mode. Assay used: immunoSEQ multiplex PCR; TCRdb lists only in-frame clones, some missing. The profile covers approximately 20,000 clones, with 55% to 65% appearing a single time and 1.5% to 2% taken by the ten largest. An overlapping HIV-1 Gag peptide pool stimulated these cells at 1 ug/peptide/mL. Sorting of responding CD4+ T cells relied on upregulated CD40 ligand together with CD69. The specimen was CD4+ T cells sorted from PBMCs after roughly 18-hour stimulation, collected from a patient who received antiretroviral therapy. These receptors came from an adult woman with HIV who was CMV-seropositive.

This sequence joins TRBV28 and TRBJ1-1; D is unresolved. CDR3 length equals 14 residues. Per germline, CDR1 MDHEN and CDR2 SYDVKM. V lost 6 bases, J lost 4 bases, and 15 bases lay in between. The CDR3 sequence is CASSPVLTGTEAFF. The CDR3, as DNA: TGTGCCAGCAGCCCGGTCCTAACCGGCACTGAAGCTTTCTTT. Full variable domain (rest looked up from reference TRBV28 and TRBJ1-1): DVKVTQSSRYLVKRTGEKVFLECVQDMDHENMFWYRQDPGLGLRLIYFSYDVKMKEKGDIPEGYSVSREKKERFSLILESASTNQTSMYLCASSPVLTGTEAFFGQGTRLTVV.

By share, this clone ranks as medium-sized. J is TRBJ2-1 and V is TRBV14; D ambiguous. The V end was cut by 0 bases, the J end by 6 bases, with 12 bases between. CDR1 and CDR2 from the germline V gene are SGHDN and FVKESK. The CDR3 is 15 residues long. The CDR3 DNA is TGTGCCAGCAGCCAAGATCACCGGGCTGGCAATGAGCAGTTCTTC. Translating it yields CASSQDHRAGNEQFF.

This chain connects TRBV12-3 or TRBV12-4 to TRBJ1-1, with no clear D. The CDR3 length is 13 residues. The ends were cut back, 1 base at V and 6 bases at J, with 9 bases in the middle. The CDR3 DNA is TGTGCCAGCAGTTTAGTGGGCCTTCCTGAAGCTTTCTTT. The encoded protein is CASSLVGLPEAFF.

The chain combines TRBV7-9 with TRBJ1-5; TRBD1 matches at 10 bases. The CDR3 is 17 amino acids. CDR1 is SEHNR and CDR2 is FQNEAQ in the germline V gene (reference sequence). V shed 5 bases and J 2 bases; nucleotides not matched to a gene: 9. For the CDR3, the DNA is TGTGCCAGCAGCCCGGACAGGGGGACCGGGGGCAATCAGCCCCAGCATTTT. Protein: CASSPDRGTGGNQPQHF.

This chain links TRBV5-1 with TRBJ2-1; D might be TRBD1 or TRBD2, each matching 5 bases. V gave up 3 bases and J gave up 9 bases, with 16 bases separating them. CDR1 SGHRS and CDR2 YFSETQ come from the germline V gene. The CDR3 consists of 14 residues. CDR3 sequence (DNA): TGCGCCAGCAGCTCGGGACCGCAATCAGGTGAGCAGTTCTTC. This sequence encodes CASSSGPQSGEQFF.

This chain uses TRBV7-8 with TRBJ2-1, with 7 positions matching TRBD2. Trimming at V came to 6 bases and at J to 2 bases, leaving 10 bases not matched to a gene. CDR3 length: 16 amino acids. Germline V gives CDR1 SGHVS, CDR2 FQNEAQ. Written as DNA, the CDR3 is TGTGCCAGCAGTAGGGTGAAGCGGGGCACCTACAATGAGCAGTTCTTC. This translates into CASSRVKRGTYNEQFF. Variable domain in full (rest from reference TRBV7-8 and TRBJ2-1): GAGVSQSPRYKVAKRGQDVALRCDPISGHVSLFWYQQALGQGPEFLTYFQNEAQLDKSGLPSDRFFAERPEGSVSTLKIQRTQQEDSAVYLCASSRVKRGTYNEQFFGPGTRLTVL.

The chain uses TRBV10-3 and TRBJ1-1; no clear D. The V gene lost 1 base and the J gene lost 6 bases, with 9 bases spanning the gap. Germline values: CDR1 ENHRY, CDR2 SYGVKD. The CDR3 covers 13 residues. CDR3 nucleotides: TGTGCCATCAGTGAGTTATCGAGGGCTGAAGCTTTCTTT. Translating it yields CAISELSRAEAFF.

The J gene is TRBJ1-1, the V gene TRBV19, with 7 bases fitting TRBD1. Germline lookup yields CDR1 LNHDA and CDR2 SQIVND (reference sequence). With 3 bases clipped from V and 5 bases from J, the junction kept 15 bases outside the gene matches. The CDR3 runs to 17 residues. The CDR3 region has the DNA TGTGCCAGTAGTATGAGGGGGCGGATTACAGGCGAAACTGAAGCTTTCTTT. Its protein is CASSMRGRITGETEAFF.

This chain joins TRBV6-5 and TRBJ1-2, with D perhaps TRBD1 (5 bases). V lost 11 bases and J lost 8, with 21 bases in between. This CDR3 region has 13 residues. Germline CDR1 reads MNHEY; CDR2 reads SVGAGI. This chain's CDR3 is CALRRGGPGGYTF. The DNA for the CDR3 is TGTGCCCTCCGAAGAGGCGGGCCAGGGGGCTACACCTTC.

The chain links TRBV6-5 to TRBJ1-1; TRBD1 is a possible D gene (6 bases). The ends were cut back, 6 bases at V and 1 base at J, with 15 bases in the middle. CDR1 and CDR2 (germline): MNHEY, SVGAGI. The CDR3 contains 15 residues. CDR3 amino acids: CASSWGTGANTEAFF. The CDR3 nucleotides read TGTGCCAGCAGCTGGGGAACGGGGGCGAACACTGAAGCTTTCTTT.

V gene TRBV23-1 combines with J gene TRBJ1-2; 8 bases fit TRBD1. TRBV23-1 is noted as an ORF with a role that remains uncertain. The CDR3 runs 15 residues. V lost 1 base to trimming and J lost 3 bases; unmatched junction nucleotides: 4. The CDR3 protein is CASSQYGQGDYGYTF. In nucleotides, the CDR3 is TGCGCCAGCAGTCAATACGGACAGGGAGACTATGGCTACACCTTC.

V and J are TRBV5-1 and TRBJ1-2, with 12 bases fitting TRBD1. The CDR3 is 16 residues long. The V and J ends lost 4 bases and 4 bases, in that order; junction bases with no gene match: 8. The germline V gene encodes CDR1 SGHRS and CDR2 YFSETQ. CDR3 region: CASSGGQGAPGYGYTF. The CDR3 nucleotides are TGCGCCAGCAGCGGGGGACAGGGGGCGCCAGGCTATGGCTACACCTTC.

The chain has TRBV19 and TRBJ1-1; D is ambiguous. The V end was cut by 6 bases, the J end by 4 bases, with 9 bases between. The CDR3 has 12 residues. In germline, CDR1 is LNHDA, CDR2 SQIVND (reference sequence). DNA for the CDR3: TGTGCCAGTAGCCTTCTGGGCACTGAAGCTTTCTTT. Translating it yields CASSLLGTEAFF.

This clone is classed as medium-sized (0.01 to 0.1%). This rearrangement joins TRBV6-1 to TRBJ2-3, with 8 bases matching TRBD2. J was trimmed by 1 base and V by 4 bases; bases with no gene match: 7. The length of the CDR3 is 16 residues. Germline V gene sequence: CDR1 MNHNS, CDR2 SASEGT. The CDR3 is CASSAFGGAGTDTQYF. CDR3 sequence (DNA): TGTGCCAGCAGTGCCTTCGGGGGGGCCGGCACAGATACGCAGTATTTT.

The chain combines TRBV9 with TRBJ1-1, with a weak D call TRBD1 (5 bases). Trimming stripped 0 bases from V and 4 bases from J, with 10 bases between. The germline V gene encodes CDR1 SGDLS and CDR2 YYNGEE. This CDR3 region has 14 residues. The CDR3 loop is CASSVEPGTTEAFF. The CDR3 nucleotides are TGTGCCAGCAGCGTAGAACCAGGGACCACTGAAGCTTTCTTT.

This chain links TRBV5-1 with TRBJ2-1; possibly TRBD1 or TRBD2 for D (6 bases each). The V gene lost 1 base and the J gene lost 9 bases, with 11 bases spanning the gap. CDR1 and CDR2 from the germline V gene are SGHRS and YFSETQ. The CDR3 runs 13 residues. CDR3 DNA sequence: TGCGCCAGCAGCTTGAGGGGGGAGTCTGAGCAGTTCTTC. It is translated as CASSLRGESEQFF.

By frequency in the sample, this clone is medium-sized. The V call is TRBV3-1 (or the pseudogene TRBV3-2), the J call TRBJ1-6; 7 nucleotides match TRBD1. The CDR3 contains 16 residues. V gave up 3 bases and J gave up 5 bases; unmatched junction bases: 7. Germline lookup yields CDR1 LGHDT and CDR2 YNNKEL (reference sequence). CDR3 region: CASSQTGLGDNSPLHF. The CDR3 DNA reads TGTGCCAGCAGCCAGACAGGGTTGGGGGATAATTCACCCCTCCACTTT.

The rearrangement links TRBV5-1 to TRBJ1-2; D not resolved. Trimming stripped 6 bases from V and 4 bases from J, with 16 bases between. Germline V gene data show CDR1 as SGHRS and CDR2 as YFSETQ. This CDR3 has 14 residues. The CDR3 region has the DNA TGCGCCAGCACCGTCGATCTGGGAAGCTATGGCTACACCTTC. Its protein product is CASTVDLGSYGYTF.

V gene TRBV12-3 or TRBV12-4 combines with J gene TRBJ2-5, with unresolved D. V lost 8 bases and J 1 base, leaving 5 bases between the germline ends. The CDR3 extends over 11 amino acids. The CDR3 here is CASAFQETQYF. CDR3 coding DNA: TGTGCCAGCGCCTTCCAAGAGACCCAGTACTTC.

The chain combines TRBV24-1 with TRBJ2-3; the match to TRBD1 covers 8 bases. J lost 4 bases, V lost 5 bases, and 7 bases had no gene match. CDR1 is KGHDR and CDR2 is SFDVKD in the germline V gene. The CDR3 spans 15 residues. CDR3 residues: CATSVQGAVADTQYF. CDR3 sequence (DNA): TGTGCCACCAGTGTCCAGGGGGCCGTAGCAGATACGCAGTATTTT.

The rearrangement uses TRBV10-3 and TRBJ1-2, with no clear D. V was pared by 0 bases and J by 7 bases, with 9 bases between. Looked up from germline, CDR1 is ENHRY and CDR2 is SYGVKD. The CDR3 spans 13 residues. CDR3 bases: TGTGCCATCAGTGAGTCGGGAGTCGGTGGCTACACCTTC. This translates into CAISESGVGGYTF.

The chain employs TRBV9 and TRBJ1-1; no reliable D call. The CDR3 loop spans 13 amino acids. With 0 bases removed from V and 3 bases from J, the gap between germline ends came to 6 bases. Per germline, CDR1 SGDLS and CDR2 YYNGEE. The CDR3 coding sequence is TGTGCCAGCAGCGTAGAGAGGGACACTGAAGCTTTCTTT. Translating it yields CASSVERDTEAFF.

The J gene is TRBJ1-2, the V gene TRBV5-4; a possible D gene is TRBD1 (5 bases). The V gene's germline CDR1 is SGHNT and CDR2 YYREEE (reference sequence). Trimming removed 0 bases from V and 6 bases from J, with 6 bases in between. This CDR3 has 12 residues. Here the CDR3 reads CASSLEGDGYTF. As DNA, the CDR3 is TGTGCCAGCAGCTTGGAAGGGGATGGCTACACCTTC.